This T cell receptor (beta chain) was observed in a study of neurological immune-mediated disorders. The wider study: Multiple sclerosis patients numbering approximately 35 comprised some 30 relapsing-remitting and 3 secondary progressive patients.

5'RACE generated cDNA with 10-nucleotide random UMIs. TCRdb reprocessed the 5' RACE reads with MiXCR, giving one entry per CDR3 protein. The table lists about 69,000 distinct CDR3 sequences, 3.9% of them singletons. In this sample, this clonotype turned up many times. Its target is unknown. V shed 4 bases and J shed 10 bases, with 13 bases lying between them. The CDR3 sequence is 12 residues long. The V gene's germline CDR1 is LGHDT and CDR2 YNNKEL (reference sequence). Study-wide points: Neither clinical nor MRI features were associated with the multiple sclerosis repertoire cluster.

A total of 2 million PBMCs stored at -80 degrees C provided the unsorted libraries. The sequenced material came from PBMCs. This rearrangement joins TRBV3-1 to TRBJ1-1, with D tentatively TRBD1 (5 bases). The TCR originated in a man between 25 and 39 years old with multiple sclerosis. This CDR3 is CASSRTPLVAFF. The DNA for the CDR3 is TGTGCCAGCAGCCGGACACCACTGGTAGCTTTCTTT.